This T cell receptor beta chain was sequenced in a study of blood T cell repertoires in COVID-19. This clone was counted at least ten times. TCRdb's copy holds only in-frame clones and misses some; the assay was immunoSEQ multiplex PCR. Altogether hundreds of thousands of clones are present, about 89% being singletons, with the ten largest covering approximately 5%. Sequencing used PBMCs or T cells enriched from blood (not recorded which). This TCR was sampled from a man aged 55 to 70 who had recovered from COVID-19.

In DNA, the CDR3 is TGCGCCAGCAGTGAGAACAGGGGAGTCGCTGAAGCTTTCTTT. Translated, it gives CASSENRGVAEAFF. The V gene is TRBV10-2, the J gene TRBJ1-1, with 7 bases identical to TRBD1. The J segment lost 6 bases and the V segment lost 2 bases, leaving 6 bases of the junction unmatched. This CDR3 is built from 14 residues. Germline-derived CDR1 and CDR2 are WSHSY and SAAADI.